This T cell receptor beta chain was sequenced during a study of cytomegalovirus exposure and HLA in healthy donors. PCR was performed using 60 Vbeta and 13 Jbeta primers. Using immunoSEQ multiplex PCR, the repertoire was profiled, and TCRdb retains in-frame clones only, with some absent. The data contain around 100,000 clones, 73% of them seen just once; the ten biggest clones take up over 3%. The V segment lost 5 bases and the J segment 10 bases; nucleotides outside the gene matches: 11. This CDR3 contains 15 residues. The germline CDR1 and CDR2 sequences are SEHNR and FQNEAQ (reference sequence). V and J are TRBV7-9 and TRBJ2-1; TRBD2 agrees at 10 bases. Source material: PBMCs. The sequence was collected from a man aged 35-49 years in good health and CMV-seronegative. This CDR3 reads CASSTLAGLRGEQFF. CDR3 nucleotides: TGTGCCAGCAGCACACTAGCGGGGCTTCGTGGGGAGCAGTTCTTC. Combining the CDR3 with reference TRBV7-9 and TRBJ2-1 gives the whole variable domain DTGVSQNPRHKITKRGQNVTFRCDPISEHNRLYWYRQTLGQGPEFLTYFQNEAQLEKSRLLSDRFSAERPKGSFSTLEIQRTEQGDSAMYLCASSTLAGLRGEQFFGPGTRLTVL.